The 8 T cell receptor beta chains reported below all come from one sample, sequenced in a study of immune evolution from preneoplasia to lung adenocarcinoma. The table came from immunoSEQ multiplex PCR; TCRdb's copy has only in-frame clones and leaves some out. The sample carries 5,000 or so clones, over 75% recorded once. The sample was FFPE minimally invasive lung adenocarcinoma tissue. These receptors all come from a person aged 50 or older with lung adenocarcinoma.

This clone was observed once. The identical CDR3 is also encoded by other nucleotide sequences in the sample. The chain uses TRBV29-1 and TRBJ2-1; no clear D. The germline CDR1 and CDR2 sequences are SQVTM and ANQGSEA. Trimming shortened V by 2 bases and J by 4 bases, and 3 bases separated the two germline ends. The CDR3 length is 11 residues. This CDR3 reads CSVEFYNEQFF. The CDR3 DNA reads TGCAGCGTTGAATTTTACAATGAGCAGTTCTTC.

The chain uses TRBV2 and TRBJ2-7; perhaps TRBD2 as D (6 bases). CDR1 SNHLY and CDR2 FYNNEI come from the germline V gene. V lost 6 bases and J 3 bases, leaving 15 bases between the germline ends. This CDR3 has 14 amino acids. This CDR3 is CASSLRGTIYEQYF. The CDR3 DNA is TGTGCCAGCAGCTTGCGGGGCACCATCTACGAGCAGTACTTC.

By sample share, this clone is medium-sized (0.01 to 0.1%). The rearrangement uses TRBV28 and TRBJ2-1; a weak D match, TRBD1 (5 bases). The CDR3 is made up of 15 amino acids. V was cut by 2 bases and J by 4 bases, with 12 bases left in between. Germline lookup yields CDR1 MDHEN and CDR2 SYDVKM. The CDR3 region has the DNA TGTGCCAGCAGTTTAGCCAGGGATACGTACAATGAGCAGTTCTTC. Encoded protein: CASSLARDTYNEQFF.

The V and J genes are TRBV9 and TRBJ2-2; D possibly corresponds to TRBD2 (7 bases). CDR3 size: 16 residues. V was cut by 5 bases and J by 1 base, with 15 bases left in between. The germline V gene encodes CDR1 SGDLS and CDR2 YYNGEE. This chain's CDR3 is CASRGGPSGNTGELFF. The CDR3 nucleotides read TGTGCCAGCAGGGGGGGGCCTAGCGGGAACACCGGGGAGCTGTTTTTT.

The sample holds a few counts of this clone. The V gene is TRBV2, the J gene TRBJ1-2; a possible D gene is TRBD1 (5 bases). V lost 7 bases, J lost 8 bases, and 14 bases lay in between. The CDR3 sequence is 12 residues long. Germline CDR1 and CDR2: SNHLY and FYNNEI. The CDR3 sequence is CASKIAGHGYTF. The DNA for the CDR3 is TGTGCCAGCAAGATTGCAGGGCACGGCTACACCTTC.

The rearrangement links TRBV7-9 to TRBJ2-1; possible D gene TRBD1, 6 bases. The ends were cut back, 5 bases at V and 0 bases at J, with 14 bases in the middle. Germline CDR1 reads SEHNR; CDR2 reads FQNEAQ (reference sequence). The CDR3 covers 16 residues. CDR3: CASSARDTRSYNEQFF. CDR3 in DNA: TGTGCCAGCAGCGCCCGGGACACCCGCTCCTACAATGAGCAGTTCTTC.

The chain couples TRBV5-4 to TRBJ2-3; 8 bases line up with TRBD2. With V trimmed by 8 bases and J by 6 bases, 5 bases remained unmatched. The CDR3 length is 12 residues. Germline V gene lookup returns CDR1 SGHNT and CDR2 YYREEE (reference sequence). CDR3 amino acids: CASSGAGDTQYF. CDR3 bases: TGTGCCAGTAGCGGGGCAGGGGATACGCAGTATTTT.

The rearrangement joins TRBV7-2 to TRBJ2-2; the match to TRBD1 covers 11 bases. The J segment lost 7 bases and the V segment lost 5 bases, leaving 6 bases of the junction unmatched. Germline-derived CDR1 and CDR2 are SGHTA and FQGNSA. The CDR3 totals 15 residues. CDR3 nucleotide sequence: TGTGCCAGCAGCAAGGACAGGGGGCGGGTCGGGGAGCTGTTTTTT. This translates into CASSKDRGRVGELFF. The whole variable domain, filled in from reference TRBV7-2 and TRBJ2-2, reads GAGVSQSPSNKVTEKGKDVELRCDPISGHTALYWYRQSLGQGLEFLIYFQGNSAPDKSGLPSDRFSAERTGGSVSTLTIQRTQQEDSAVYLCASSKDRGRVGELFFGEGSRLTVL.